Sequencing of this TCR beta chain was carried out in a study of T cells in women clearing cervical HPV infection (dated by TCRdb to 2016 to 2019). Background on the whole study: The cases were approximately 25 women with histologically confirmed HPV16-related CIN3 or worse, and 2 of these cases were invasive cancers. The controls were around 26 women whose single incident HPV16 infection cleared within 12 months with no development of precancer or cancer. Blood from cases was drawn at the visit where the lesion was first identified, while blood from controls was drawn once the infection was no longer detected. For cases, the median interval between lesion detection and blood sampling was about 160 days, with an interquartile range of roughly 90 to 230 days. Since HLA typing was available for only a few women, HLA type could not be ruled out as a confounder. This exploratory proof-of-principle case-control study, nested within the Guanacaste HPV Natural History Study in Costa Rica, compared TCR repertoires among women with different cervical HPV16 outcomes. Cases and controls were matched on age within five years and on year of sample collection. Median age was roughly 35 years in cases versus 38 in controls, and baseline characteristics did not differ significantly. In the parent cohort, 9,000 to 13,000 women aged 18 or older were enrolled in Guanacaste, Costa Rica, during about 1992 to 1995 and were followed for six to seven years. Five blinded duplicates per group were added as quality controls, giving 60 or so samples: about 50 participants and some ten replicates.

The full study reports these points: By combining richness with V gene abundances, random forest classifiers separated cases from controls with an estimated AUC of under 0.85. Lower TRBV6-7 relative abundance was observed in cases than in controls (0.11% versus 0.16%; Bonferroni P = 0.0008). The cross-sectional design could not show whether associations preceded infection or resulted from it; effector/memory subsets and HPV-specific T cells were not isolated. Because T-cell numbers per sample were unknown, differences in richness could reflect varying T-cell content rather than repertoire biology. CIN3+ cases had significantly higher TCR repertoire richness than controls across sequencing depths, but evenness did not differ between the groups.

Using the immunoSEQ assay, multiplex PCR amplified TCR beta CDR3 regions from an average of around 1,300 ng of genomic DNA per sample. The assay corrected primer bias using a complete synthetic TCR repertoire to establish an amplification baseline. Amplicons were sequenced on the Illumina platform. As for the authors' bioinformatics: Sequences were error-corrected by clustering with frequency ratios and a modified nearest-neighbor algorithm, then analyzed in the immunoSEQ Analyzer with IMGT gene definitions. TCR richness and evenness were averaged over 20 rarefaction repeats at each rarefaction depth, excluding samples with fewer sequences than the depth. Wilcoxon rank sum tests with FDR correction were used to compare V, D and J gene relative abundances between the groups. For the blinded duplicates, the intraclass correlation was about 96% for TCR richness and averaged about 77% across 70 or so gene segments. This is the immuneACCESS table as TCRdb keeps it, with only in-frame sequences that have V and J called. A part of the clones is gone; compared with another copy, unresolved V genes explain less than half, and the rest is unexplained. V, J and clone size were drawn from that table, and D and trimming were deduced from the DNA. The sample table records just over 20,000 clones. The ten top clones hold more than 4.5% of the sample.

Concerning this clone: What antigen it recognizes has not been identified. The read terminates 3 residues ahead of where the CDR3 ends, so the germline J gene completes it.

Every participant had a single incident cervical HPV16 infection, and women with prevalent HPV16 infections were excluded. Cervical HPV DNA was detected by MY09/MY11 PCR, and genotyping was performed by dot-blot hybridization. Approximately 15 mL of heparinized blood was centrifuged, after which the buffy coat was aliquoted, frozen at -30 degrees C, and then stored at -80 degrees C. QIAGEN kits were used to extract genomic DNA from the buffy coat specimens. The germline V gene sets CDR1 to SGHVS and CDR2 to FQNEAQ. Trimming leaves V shorter by 2 bases and J shorter by 1 base, with the junction holding 10 bases beyond the gene matches. Inclusive of the bounding cysteine and phenylalanine, the CDR3 is 18 residues long. The DNA shown is the part of the CDR3 that was read: 45 bases, in frame from base 1.

The sequence was collected from a woman aged 18 to 69 with a cervical HPV16 infection that either progressed to CIN3+ or cleared (not recorded which). The sequencing sample was made of blood buffy coat. The rearrangement combines TRBV7-8 with TRBJ2-3; TRBD2 aligns with 9 central bases. The part of the CDR3 DNA that was read is TGTGCCAGCAGCTTACTAGGCGGGGGGGCTCCTGGCACAGATACG. Translation gives CASSLLGGGAPGTDT. From start to end, the CDR3 is CASSLLGGGAPGTDTQYF. When the CDR3 is completed using the reference TRBV7-8 and TRBJ2-3 genes on either side, the full variable domain is GAGVSQSPRYKVAKRGQDVALRCDPISGHVSLFWYQQALGQGPEFLTYFQNEAQLDKSGLPSDRFFAERPEGSVSTLKIQRTQQEDSAVYLCASSLLGGGAPGTDTQYFGPGTRLTVL.